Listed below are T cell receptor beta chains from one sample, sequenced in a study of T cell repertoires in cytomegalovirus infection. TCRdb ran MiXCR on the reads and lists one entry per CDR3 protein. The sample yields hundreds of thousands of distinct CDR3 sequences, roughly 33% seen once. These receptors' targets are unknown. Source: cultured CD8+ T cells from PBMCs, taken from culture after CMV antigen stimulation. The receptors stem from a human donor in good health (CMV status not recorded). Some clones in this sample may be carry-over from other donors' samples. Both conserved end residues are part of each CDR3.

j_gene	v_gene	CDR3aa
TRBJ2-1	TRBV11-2	CASSFRDRADNEQFF
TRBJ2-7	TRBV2	CASRLGQVVYEQYF
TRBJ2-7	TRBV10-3	CAISEKGAYEQYF
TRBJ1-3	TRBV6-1	CASSVGVRGTDTIYF
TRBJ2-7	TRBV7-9	CASSSFLYEQYF
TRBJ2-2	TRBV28	CASSLVGGPTGELFF
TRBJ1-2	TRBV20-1	CSARGTSGYGYTF
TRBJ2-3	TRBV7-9	CASFQRGRSTDTQYF
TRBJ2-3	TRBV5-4	CASSFGGSDTDTQYF
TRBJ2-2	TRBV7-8	CASSFLSGGAGELFF
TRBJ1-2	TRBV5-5	CASSQEDRGRVGYGYTF
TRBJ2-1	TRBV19	CASRGSGPSNEQFF
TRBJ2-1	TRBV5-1	CASSFLRRFNEQFF
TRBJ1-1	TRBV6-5	CASSYSADTEAFF
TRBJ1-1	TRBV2	CASSLSGQGALHTEAFF
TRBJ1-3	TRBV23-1	CASPTGQGPPSSGNTIYF
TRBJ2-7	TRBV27	CASSWRTPPPYEQYF
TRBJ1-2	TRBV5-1	CASSLAPLGGYTF
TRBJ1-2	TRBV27	CASRQGRSYGYTF
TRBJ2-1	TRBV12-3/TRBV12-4	CASSLSEQFF
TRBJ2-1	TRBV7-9	CASSSPTSGGAHEQFF
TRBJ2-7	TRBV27	CASSLSKGGREQYF
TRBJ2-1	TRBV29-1	CSVGQAGEYNEQFF
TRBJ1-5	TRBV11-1	CASSFNGDGQPQHF
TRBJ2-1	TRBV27	CASSLGRGTGGINNEQFF
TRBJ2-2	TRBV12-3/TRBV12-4	CASSFWGPRLDTGELFF
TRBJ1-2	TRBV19	CASSWGEPYYGYTF
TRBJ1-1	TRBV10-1	CASSPYFGMNTEAFF
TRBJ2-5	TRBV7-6	CTSSRLAGQETQYF
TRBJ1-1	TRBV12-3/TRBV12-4	CASRYRDRGTEAFF
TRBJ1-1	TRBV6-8	CASSYSTGWVNTEAFF
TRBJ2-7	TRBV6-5	CASSYSKYLSSYEQYF
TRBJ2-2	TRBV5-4	CASSLGTGGPGELFF